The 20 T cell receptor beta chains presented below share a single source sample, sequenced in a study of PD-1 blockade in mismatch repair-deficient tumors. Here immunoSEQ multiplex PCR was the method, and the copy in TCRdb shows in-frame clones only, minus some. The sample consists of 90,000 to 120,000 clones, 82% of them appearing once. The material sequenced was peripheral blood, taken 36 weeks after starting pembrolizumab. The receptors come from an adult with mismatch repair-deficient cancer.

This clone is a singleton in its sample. The CDR3 sequence is CASSRRQGDGYTF. CDR3 DNA: TGTGCCAGCAGTCGTCGACAGGGCGATGGCTACACCTTC. The chain recombines TRBV27 with TRBJ1-2; 7 positions agree with TRBD1. J gave up 6 bases and V 5 bases, and 6 bases lay outside the gene matches. This CDR3 spans 13 amino acids. The V gene's germline CDR1 is MNHEY and CDR2 SMNVEV (reference sequence).

CDR3 sequence reads: CASSLDTAGRNEKLFF. DNA for the CDR3: TGTGCCAGCAGCTTAGATACGGCAGGGCGTAATGAAAAACTGTTTTTT. This chain links TRBV11-2 with TRBJ1-4, with D perhaps matching TRBD1 (5 bases). Trimming cost V 0 bases and J 4 bases, with 12 bases left between them. This CDR3 contains 16 residues. Germline assignment: CDR1 SGHAT and CDR2 FQNNGV.

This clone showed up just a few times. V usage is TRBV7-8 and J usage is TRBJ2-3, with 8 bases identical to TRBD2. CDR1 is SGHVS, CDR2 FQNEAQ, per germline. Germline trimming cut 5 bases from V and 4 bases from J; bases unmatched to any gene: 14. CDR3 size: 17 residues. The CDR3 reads CASSPPLREGGPDTQYF. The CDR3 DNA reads TGTGCCAGCAGCCCCCCCCTTCGGGAGGGGGGCCCAGATACGCAGTATTTT.

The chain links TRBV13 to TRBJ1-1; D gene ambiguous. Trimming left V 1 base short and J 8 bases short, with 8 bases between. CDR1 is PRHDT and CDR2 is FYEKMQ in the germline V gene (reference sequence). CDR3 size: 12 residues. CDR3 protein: CASSLDSAEAFF. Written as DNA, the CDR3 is TGTGCCAGCAGCTTAGACAGCGCCGAAGCTTTCTTT.

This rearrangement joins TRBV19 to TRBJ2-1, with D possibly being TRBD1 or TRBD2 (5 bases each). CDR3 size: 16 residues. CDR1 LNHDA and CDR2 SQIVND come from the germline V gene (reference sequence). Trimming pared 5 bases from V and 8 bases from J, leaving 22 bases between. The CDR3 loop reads CASSAFSTGQAHEQFF. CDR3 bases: TGTGCCAGTAGTGCTTTTTCGACGGGGCAAGCACATGAGCAGTTCTTC.

The CDR3 DNA sequence: TGTGCCAGCAGCCACCCGGGGCTCGGAGAGACCCAGTACTTC. Its translation is CASSHPGLGETQYF. The rearrangement uses TRBV7-8 and TRBJ2-5; D possibly uses TRBD1 or TRBD2 (5 bases each). V was pared by 5 bases and J by 4 bases, with 14 bases between. The CDR3 has 14 residues. CDR1 and CDR2 from the germline V gene are SGHVS and FQNEAQ.

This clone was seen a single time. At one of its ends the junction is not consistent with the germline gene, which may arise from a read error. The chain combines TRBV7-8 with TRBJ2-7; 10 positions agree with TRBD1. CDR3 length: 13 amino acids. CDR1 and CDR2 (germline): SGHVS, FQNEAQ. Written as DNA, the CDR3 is TGTGCCGGCAGCGTAGGACAGGGGGGCGAGCAGTACTTC. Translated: CAGSVGQGGEQYF.

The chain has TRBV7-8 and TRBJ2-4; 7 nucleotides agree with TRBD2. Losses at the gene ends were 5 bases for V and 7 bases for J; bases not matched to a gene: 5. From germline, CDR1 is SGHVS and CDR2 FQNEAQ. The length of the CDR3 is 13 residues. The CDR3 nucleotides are TGTGCCAGCAGCCTCGGACTAGTCAACATTCAGTACTTC. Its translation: CASSLGLVNIQYF. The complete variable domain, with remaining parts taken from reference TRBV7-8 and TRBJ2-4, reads GAGVSQSPRYKVAKRGQDVALRCDPISGHVSLFWYQQALGQGPEFLTYFQNEAQLDKSGLPSDRFFAERPEGSVSTLKIQRTQQEDSAVYLCASSLGLVNIQYFGAGTRLSVL.

The CDR3, as DNA: TGTGCCAGCAGTCCAGGACTGACGGACACTGAAGCTTTCTTT. Translated: CASSPGLTDTEAFF. V gene TRBV2 combines with J gene TRBJ1-1, with no clear D. The ends were cut back, 5 bases at V and 3 bases at J, with 13 bases in the middle. This CDR3 spans 14 amino acids. The germline CDR1 and CDR2 sequences are SNHLY and FYNNEI.

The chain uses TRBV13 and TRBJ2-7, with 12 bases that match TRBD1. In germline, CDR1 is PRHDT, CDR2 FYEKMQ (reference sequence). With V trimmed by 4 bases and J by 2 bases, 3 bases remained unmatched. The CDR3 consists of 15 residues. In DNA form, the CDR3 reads TGTGCCAGCAGCTCGGGACAGGGGGCAGCCTACGAGCAGTACTTC. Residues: CASSSGQGAAYEQYF.

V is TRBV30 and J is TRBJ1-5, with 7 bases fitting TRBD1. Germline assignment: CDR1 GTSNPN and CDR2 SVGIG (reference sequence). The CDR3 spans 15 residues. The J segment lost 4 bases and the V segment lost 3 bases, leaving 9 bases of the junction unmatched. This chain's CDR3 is CAWSLPGQLNQPQHF. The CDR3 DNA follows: TGTGCCTGGAGCCTACCGGGACAGCTTAATCAGCCCCAGCATTTT.

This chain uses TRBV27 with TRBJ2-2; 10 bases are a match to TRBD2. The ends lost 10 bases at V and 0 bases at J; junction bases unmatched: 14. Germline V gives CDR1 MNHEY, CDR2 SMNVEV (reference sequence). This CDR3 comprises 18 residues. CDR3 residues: CATSSASGRQSNTGELFF. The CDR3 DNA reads TGTGCCACCTCTAGCGCTAGCGGGAGACAATCGAACACCGGGGAGCTGTTTTTT.

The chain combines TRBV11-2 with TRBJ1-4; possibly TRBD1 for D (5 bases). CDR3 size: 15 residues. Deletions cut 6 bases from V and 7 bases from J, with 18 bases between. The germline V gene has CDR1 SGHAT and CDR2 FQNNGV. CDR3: CASSPNRGSSEKLFF. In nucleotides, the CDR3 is TGTGCCAGCAGTCCCAATCGGGGCTCTAGTGAAAAACTGTTTTTT.

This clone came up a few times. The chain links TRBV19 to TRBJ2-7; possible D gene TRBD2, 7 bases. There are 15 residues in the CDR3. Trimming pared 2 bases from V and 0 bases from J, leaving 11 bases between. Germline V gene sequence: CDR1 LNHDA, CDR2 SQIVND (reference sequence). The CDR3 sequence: CASSILGGGSYEQYF. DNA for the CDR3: TGTGCCAGTAGTATACTGGGAGGGGGCTCCTACGAGCAGTACTTC. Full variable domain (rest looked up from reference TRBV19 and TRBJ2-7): DGGITQSPKYLFRKEGQNVTLSCEQNLNHDAMYWYRQDPGQGLRLIYYSQIVNDFQKGDIAEGYSVSREKKESFPLTVTSAQKNPTAFYLCASSILGGGSYEQYFGPGTRLTVT.

The CDR3 nucleotides are TGTGCCACCAGCTCCTTTGCGGAGCACAATGAGCAGTTCTTC. Translating it yields CATSSFAEHNEQFF. V is TRBV15 and J is TRBJ2-1; D call uncertain. Germline V gene sequence: CDR1 LNHNV, CDR2 YYDKDF (reference sequence). The CDR3 runs to 14 residues. Between the trimmed V and J ends, which lost 5 bases and 5 bases, there was a span of 13 bases.

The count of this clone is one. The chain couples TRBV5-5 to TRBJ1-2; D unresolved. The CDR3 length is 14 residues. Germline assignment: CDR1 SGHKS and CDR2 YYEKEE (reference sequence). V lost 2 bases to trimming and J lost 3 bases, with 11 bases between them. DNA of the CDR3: TGTGCCAGCAGCTTAATGAGAGTACACTATGGCTACACCTTC. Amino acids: CASSLMRVHYGYTF.

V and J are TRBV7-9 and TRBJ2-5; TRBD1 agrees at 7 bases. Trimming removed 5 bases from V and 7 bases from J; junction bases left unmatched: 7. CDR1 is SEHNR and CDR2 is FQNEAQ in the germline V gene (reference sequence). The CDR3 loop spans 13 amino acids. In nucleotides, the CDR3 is TGTGCCAGCAGCCGGGACAGCTTGGGGACCCAGTACTTC. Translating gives CASSRDSLGTQYF.

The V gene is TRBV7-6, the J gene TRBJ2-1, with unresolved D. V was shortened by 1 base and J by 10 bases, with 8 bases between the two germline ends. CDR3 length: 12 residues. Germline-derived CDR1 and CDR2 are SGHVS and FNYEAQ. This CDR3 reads CASSLVALEQFF. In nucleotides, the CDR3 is TGTGCCAGCAGCTTAGTAGCCTTAGAGCAGTTCTTC.

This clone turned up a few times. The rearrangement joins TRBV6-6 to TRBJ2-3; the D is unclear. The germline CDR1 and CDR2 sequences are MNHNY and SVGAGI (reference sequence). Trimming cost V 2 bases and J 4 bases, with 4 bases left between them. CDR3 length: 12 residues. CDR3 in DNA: TGTGCCAGCAGTTACGCGGCAGATACGCAGTATTTT. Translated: CASSYAADTQYF.

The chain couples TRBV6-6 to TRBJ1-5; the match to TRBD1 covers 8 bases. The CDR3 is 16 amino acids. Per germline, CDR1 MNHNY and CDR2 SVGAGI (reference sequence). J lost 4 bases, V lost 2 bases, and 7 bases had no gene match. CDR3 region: CASSYLKTGVNQPQHF. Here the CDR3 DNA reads TGTGCCAGCAGTTACCTTAAGACAGGGGTTAATCAGCCCCAGCATTTT.